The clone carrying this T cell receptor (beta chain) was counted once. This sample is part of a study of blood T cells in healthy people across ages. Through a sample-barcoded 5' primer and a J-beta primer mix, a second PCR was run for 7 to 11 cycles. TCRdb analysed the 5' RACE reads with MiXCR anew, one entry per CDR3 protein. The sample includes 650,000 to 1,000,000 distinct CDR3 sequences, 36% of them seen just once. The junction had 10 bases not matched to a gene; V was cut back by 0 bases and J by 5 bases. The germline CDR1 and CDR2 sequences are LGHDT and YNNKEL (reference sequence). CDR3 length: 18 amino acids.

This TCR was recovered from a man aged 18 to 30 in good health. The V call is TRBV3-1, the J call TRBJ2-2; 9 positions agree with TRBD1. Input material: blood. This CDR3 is CASSQDLGNRGQTGELFF. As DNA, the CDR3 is TGTGCCAGCAGCCAAGATTTGGGAAACAGGGGGCAAACCGGGGAGCTGTTTTTT.